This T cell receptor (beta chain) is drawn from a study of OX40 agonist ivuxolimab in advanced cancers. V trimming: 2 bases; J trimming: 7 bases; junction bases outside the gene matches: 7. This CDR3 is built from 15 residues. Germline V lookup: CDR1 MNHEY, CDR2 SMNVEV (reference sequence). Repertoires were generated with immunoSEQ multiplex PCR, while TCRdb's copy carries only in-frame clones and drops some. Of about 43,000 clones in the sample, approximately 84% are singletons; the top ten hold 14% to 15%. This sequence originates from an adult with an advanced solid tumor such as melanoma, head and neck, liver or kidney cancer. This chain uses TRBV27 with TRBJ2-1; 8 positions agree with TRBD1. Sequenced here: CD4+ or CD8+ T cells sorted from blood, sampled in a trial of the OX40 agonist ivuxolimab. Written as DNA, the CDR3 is TGTGCCAGCAGTTTAGGGCAGGGGGCGCGGAATGAGCAGTTCTTC. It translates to CASSLGQGARNEQFF.